These 15 T cell receptor beta chains were all obtained from the same sample, sequenced in a study of cytomegalovirus exposure and HLA in healthy donors. The PCR employed 60 Vbeta primers together with 13 Jbeta primers. The table came from immunoSEQ multiplex PCR; TCRdb's copy has only in-frame clones and leaves some out. The sample has approximately 120,000 clones, roughly 80% seen once. Sample: PBMCs. Source of these receptors: a woman aged 50 to 60 in good health and CMV-seropositive.

The rearrangement uses TRBV18 and TRBJ2-3, with D possibly matching TRBD1 (5 bases). Trimming removed 2 bases at V and 4 bases at J, with 10 bases between. The CDR3 sequence is 14 residues long. In germline, CDR1 is KGHSH, CDR2 LQKENI. The CDR3 protein is CASSPGATADTQYF. CDR3 nucleotide sequence: TGTGCCAGCTCACCAGGGGCGACCGCAGATACGCAGTATTTT.

The rearrangement joins TRBV7-9 to TRBJ2-3; possible D gene TRBD1, 5 bases. V lost 2 bases and J 4 bases, leaving 7 bases between the germline ends. CDR1 and CDR2 (germline): SEHNR, FQNEAQ (reference sequence). This CDR3 spans 13 amino acids. The CDR3 region has the DNA TGTGCCAGCAGCTTAAGGGGTGCAGATACGCAGTATTTT. This translates into CASSLRGADTQYF.

V usage is TRBV6-6 and J usage is TRBJ1-1, with D perhaps matching TRBD1 (5 bases). Germline lookup yields CDR1 MNHNY and CDR2 SVGAGI (reference sequence). Trimming took 7 bases from V and 5 from J, leaving 14 bases between them. The CDR3 contains 13 residues. CDR3 region: CASIPQGGTEAFF. The CDR3 coding sequence is TGTGCCAGCATCCCCCAGGGCGGTACTGAAGCTTTCTTT.

This clone came up once. The rearrangement uses TRBV15 and TRBJ1-5; no reliable D call. Trimming left V 0 bases short and J 6 bases short, with 9 bases between. Germline CDR1 LNHNV, CDR2 YYDKDF (reference sequence). The CDR3 consists of 14 residues. CDR3 amino acids: CATSRDKGGQPQHF. CDR3 bases: TGTGCCACCAGCAGAGATAAGGGAGGTCAGCCCCAGCATTTT.

This chain links TRBV7-9 with TRBJ2-3; 9 bases align to TRBD2. The CDR3 sequence is 16 residues long. V shed 1 base, J shed 1 base, and the junction held 3 bases outside the gene matches. Germline CDR1 SEHNR, CDR2 FQNEAQ (reference sequence). The CDR3 spells CASSLDPSGGTDTQYF. The CDR3 DNA is TGTGCCAGCAGCTTAGACCCTAGCGGGGGCACAGATACGCAGTATTTT.

The rearrangement links TRBV7-6 to TRBJ2-7; a weak D match, TRBD2 (5 bases). Per germline, CDR1 SGHVS and CDR2 FNYEAQ. V gave up 5 bases and J gave up 5 bases, with 13 bases separating them. The CDR3 totals 13 residues. The DNA for the CDR3 is TGTGCCAGCAGCATGGGAGTAGTAAACGAGCAGTACTTC. Its protein is CASSMGVVNEQYF.

V gene TRBV7-2 combines with J gene TRBJ2-5, with 7 nucleotides matching TRBD2. This CDR3 has 12 residues. From germline, CDR1 is SGHTA and CDR2 FQGNSA. The V segment lost 5 bases and the J segment 5 bases; nucleotides outside the gene matches: 2. The CDR3 spells CASSRGGETQYF. For the CDR3, the DNA is TGTGCCAGCAGCAGGGGAGGGGAGACCCAGTACTTC.

This clone was counted a few times. V and J are TRBV18 and TRBJ2-1; 7 nucleotides align to TRBD2. With 3 bases clipped from V and 2 bases from J, the junction kept 4 bases outside the gene matches. The CDR3 totals 15 residues. Germline CDR1 and CDR2: KGHSH and LQKENI. The CDR3 DNA sequence: TGTGCCAGCTCACCGTGGCTAGCGGCCTACAATGAGCAGTTCTTC. It codes for CASSPWLAAYNEQFF.

This clone turned up a few times. This rearrangement joins TRBV19 to TRBJ1-6; D is perhaps TRBD1 (6 bases). Looked up from germline, CDR1 is LNHDA and CDR2 is SQIVND (reference sequence). V lost 8 bases and J lost 10, with 18 bases in between. The CDR3 sequence is 14 residues long. The CDR3 region is CASSRTALSSPLHF. The CDR3 DNA reads TGTGCCAGTTCTAGGACAGCCTTGAGCTCACCCCTCCACTTT.

V and J are TRBV28 and TRBJ2-5, with D tentatively TRBD1 (5 bases). V lost 5 bases and J lost 2, with 12 bases in between. This CDR3 is built from 14 residues. Germline CDR1 and CDR2: MDHEN and SYDVKM. The CDR3 reads CASSMDTVQETQYF. CDR3 in DNA: TGTGCCAGCAGTATGGACACGGTGCAAGAGACCCAGTACTTC.

The chain uses TRBV2 and TRBJ2-6; D gene unclear. This CDR3 is 15 amino acids long. Trimming removed 1 base at V and 1 base at J, with 5 bases between. CDR1 SNHLY and CDR2 FYNNEI come from the germline V gene. CDR3 in amino acids: CASSEERSGANVLTF. DNA for the CDR3: TGTGCCAGCAGTGAAGAGCGATCTGGGGCCAACGTCCTGACTTTC. The full variable domain, in which reference TRBV2 and TRBJ2-6 provide the parts outside the CDR3, is EPEVTQTPSHQVTQMGQEVILRCVPISNHLYFYWYRQILGQKVEFLVSFYNNEISEKSEIFDDQFSVERPDGSNFTLKIRSTKLEDSAMYFCASSEERSGANVLTFGAGSRLTVL.

The gene calls are TRBV9 and TRBJ1-1; 9 positions match TRBD1. The CDR3 contains 17 residues. Per germline, CDR1 SGDLS and CDR2 YYNGEE. With 4 bases clipped from V and 3 bases from J, the junction kept 13 bases outside the gene matches. CDR3 bases: TGTGCCAGCAGCTCCGGGACAGGGTCTCTACCCTACACTGAAGCTTTCTTT. This translates into CASSSGTGSLPYTEAFF.

The chain joins TRBV5-1 to TRBJ2-3; D not certain. Trimming took 1 base from V and 0 from J, leaving 6 bases between them. The CDR3 is 14 amino acids. The germline V gene has CDR1 SGHRS and CDR2 YFSETQ. In DNA form, the CDR3 reads TGCGCCAGCAGCTTGTCGACTAGCACAGATACGCAGTATTTT. Residues: CASSLSTSTDTQYF.

The chain recombines TRBV19 with TRBJ1-2; 7 nucleotides match TRBD1. Germline CDR1 reads LNHDA; CDR2 reads SQIVND (reference sequence). The V gene end was trimmed by 8 bases and the J gene end by 4 bases; junction bases not matched to a gene: 13. The CDR3 loop spans 15 amino acids. CDR3 region: CASHRGEGDSYGYTF. CDR3 sequence (DNA): TGTGCCAGTCACCGGGGCGAGGGGGACAGCTATGGCTACACCTTC.

This clone has only a few counts. The chain has TRBV20-1 and TRBJ2-1, with a possible D match to TRBD2 (6 bases). Per germline, CDR1 DFQATT and CDR2 SNEGSKA (reference sequence). The CDR3 sequence is 11 residues long. Trimming took 3 bases from V and 10 from J, leaving 10 bases between them. The chain's CDR3 is CSASGAGEQFF. CDR3 coding DNA: TGCAGTGCTAGCGGGGCGGGAGAGCAGTTCTTC.